This T cell receptor beta chain appears in the sequencing data of a study of T cell changes during pregnancy in multiple sclerosis. The protocol was immunoSEQ multiplex PCR, while the TCRdb copy is restricted to in-frame clones and leaves out a portion. The data hold 85,000 to 130,000 clones, with around nine tenths observed a single time. Germline CDR1 and CDR2: SGHAT and FQNNGV. After removal of 5 bases from V and 2 bases from J, the junction contained 7 bases not matched to a gene. This CDR3 spans 15 amino acids. The input for sequencing was peripheral blood, taken in the second trimester of pregnancy. This rearrangement joins TRBV11-2 to TRBJ1-2; 8 nucleotides match TRBD1. The clonotype was recovered from a female donor with multiple sclerosis, enrolled in a pregnancy study. The CDR3 bases are TGTGCCAGCAGCCGCGACAGGGGTGGAAACTATGGCTACACCTTC. This translates into CASSRDRGGNYGYTF.